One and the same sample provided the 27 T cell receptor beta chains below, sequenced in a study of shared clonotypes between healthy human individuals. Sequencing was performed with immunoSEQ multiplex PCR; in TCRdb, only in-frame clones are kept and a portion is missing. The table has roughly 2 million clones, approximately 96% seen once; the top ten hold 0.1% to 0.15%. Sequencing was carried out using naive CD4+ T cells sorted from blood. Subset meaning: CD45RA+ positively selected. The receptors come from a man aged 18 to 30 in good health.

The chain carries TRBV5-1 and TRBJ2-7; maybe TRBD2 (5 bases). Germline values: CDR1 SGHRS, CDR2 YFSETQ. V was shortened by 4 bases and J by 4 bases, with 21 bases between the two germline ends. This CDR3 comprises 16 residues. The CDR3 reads CASSPGSRGLQYEQYF. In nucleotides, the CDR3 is TGCGCCAGCAGCCCTGGAAGTCGGGGTTTACAGTACGAGCAGTACTTC.

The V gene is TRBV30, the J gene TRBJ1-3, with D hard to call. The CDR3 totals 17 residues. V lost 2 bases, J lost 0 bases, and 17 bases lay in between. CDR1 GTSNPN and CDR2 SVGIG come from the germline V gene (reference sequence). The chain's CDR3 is CAWSTEFGRLSGNTIYF. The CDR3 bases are TGTGCCTGGAGTACGGAGTTCGGGCGTCTCTCTGGAAACACCATATATTTT.

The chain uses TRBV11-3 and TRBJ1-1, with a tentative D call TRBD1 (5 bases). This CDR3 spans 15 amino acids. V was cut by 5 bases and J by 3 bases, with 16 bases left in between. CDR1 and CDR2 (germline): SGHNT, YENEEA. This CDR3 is CASSPGRAGYTEAFF. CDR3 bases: TGTGCCAGCAGCCCCGGAAGGGCAGGGTACACTGAAGCTTTCTTT.

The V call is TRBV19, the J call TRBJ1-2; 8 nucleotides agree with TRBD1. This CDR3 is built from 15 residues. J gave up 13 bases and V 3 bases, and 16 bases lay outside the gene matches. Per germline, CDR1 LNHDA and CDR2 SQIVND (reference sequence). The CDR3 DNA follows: TGTGCCAGTAGTATCGGACCCGGACAGGGTTTGGAGCGCACCTTC. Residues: CASSIGPGQGLERTF.

This CDR3 is CASSLEANSYEQYF. CDR3 nucleotide sequence: TGTGCCAGCAGCTTGGAGGCCAACTCCTACGAGCAGTACTTC. The chain recombines TRBV5-6 with TRBJ2-7, with unresolved D. Germline CDR1 and CDR2: SGHDT and YYEEEE. The CDR3 has 14 residues. V shed 0 bases and J shed 0 bases, with 7 bases lying between them.

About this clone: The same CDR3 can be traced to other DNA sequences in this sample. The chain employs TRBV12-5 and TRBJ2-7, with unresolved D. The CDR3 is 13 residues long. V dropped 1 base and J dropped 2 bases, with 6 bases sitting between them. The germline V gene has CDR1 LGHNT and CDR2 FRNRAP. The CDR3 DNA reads TGTGCTAGTGGTTTGGGTGGCACCTACGAGCAGTACTTC. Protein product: CASGLGGTYEQYF.

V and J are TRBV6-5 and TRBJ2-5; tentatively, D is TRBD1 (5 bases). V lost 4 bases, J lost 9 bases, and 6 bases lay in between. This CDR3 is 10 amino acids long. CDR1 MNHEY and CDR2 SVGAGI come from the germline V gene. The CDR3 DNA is TGTGCCAGCAGTTCAGGGTCCCAGTACTTC. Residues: CASSSGSQYF.

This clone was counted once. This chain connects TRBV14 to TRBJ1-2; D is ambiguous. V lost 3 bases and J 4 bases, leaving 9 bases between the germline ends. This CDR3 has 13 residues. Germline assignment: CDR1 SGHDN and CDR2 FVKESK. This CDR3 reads CASSQGRPYGYTF. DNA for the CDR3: TGTGCCAGCAGCCAGGGCCGGCCCTATGGCTACACCTTC.

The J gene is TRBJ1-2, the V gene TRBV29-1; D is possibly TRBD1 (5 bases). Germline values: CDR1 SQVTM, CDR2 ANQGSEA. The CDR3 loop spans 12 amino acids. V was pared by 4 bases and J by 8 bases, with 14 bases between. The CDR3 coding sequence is TGCAGCGTTGCCCAGGGTAGCTACGGCTACACCTTC. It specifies CSVAQGSYGYTF.

CDR3 in DNA: TGCGCCAGCAGCTTGGTTCCGACAGGAGCTCGTACCGGGGAGCTGTTTTTT. Translating it yields CASSLVPTGARTGELFF. J is TRBJ2-2 and V is TRBV5-1; perhaps TRBD1 as D (6 bases). From germline, CDR1 is SGHRS and CDR2 YFSETQ. The CDR3 consists of 17 residues. V gave up 0 bases and J gave up 5 bases, with 17 bases separating them.

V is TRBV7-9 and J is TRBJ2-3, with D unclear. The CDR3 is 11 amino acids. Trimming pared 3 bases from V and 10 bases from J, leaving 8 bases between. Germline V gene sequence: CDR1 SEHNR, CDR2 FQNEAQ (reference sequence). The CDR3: CASSLSYAQYF. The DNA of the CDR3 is TGTGCCAGCAGCTTGAGTTACGCGCAGTATTTT.

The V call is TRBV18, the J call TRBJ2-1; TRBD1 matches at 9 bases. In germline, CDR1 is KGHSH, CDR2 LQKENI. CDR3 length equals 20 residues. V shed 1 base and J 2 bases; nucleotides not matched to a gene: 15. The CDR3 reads CASSPQVGTGPGGPYNEQFF. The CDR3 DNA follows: TGTGCCAGCTCACCACAGGTCGGGACAGGGCCCGGGGGGCCCTACAATGAGCAGTTCTTC.

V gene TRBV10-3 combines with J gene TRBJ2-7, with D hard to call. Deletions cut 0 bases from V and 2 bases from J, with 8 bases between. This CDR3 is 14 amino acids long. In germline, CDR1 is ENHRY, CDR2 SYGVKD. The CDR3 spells CAISESAATYEQYF. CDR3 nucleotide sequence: TGTGCCATCAGTGAGTCGGCGGCAACCTACGAGCAGTACTTC.

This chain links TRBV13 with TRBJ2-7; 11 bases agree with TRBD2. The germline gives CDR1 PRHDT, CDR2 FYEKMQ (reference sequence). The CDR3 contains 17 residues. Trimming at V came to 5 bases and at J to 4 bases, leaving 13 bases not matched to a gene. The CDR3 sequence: CASSLKGTSGAAYEQYF. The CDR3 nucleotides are TGTGCCAGCAGCCTAAAGGGGACTAGCGGAGCTGCTTACGAGCAGTACTTC. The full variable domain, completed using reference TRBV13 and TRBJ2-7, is AAGVIQSPRHLIKEKRETATLKCYPIPRHDTVYWYQQGPGQDPQFLISFYEKMQSDKGSIPDRFSAQQFSDYHSELNMSSLELGDSALYFCASSLKGTSGAAYEQYFGPGTRLTVT.

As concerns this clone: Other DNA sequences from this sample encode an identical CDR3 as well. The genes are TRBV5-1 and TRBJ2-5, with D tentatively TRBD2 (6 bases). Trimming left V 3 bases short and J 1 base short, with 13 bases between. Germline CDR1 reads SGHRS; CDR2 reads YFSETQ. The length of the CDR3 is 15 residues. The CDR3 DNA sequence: TGCGCCAGCAGCTCGATAACCGGGGGCCAAGAGACCCAGTACTTC. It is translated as CASSSITGGQETQYF.

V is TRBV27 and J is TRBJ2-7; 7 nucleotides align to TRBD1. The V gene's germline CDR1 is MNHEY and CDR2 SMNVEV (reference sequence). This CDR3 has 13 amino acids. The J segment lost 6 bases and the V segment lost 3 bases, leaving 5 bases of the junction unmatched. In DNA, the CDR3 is TGTGCCAGCAGTTTCGGGACAGCCAGCGAGCAGTACTTC. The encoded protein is CASSFGTASEQYF.

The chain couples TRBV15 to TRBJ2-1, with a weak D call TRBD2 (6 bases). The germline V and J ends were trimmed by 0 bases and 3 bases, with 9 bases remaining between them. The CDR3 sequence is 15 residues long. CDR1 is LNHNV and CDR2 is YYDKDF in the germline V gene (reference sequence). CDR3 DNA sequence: TGTGCCACCAGCAGAGACTCGGGAGTCTACAATGAGCAGTTCTTC. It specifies CATSRDSGVYNEQFF.

The DNA for the CDR3 is TGTGCCAGCAGCAAAGAGGGATCCTCAGCGGGGGGCACCGGGGAGCTGTTTTTT. It specifies CASSKEGSSAGGTGELFF. The chain links TRBV5-4 to TRBJ2-2, with 9 bases lining up with TRBD2. The CDR3 covers 18 residues. The J segment lost 4 bases and the V segment lost 4 bases, leaving 14 bases of the junction unmatched. CDR1 is SGHNT, CDR2 YYREEE, per germline (reference sequence).

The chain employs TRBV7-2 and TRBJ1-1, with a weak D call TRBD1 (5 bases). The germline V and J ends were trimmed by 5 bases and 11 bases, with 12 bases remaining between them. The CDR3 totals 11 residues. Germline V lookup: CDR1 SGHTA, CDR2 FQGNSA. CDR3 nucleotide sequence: TGTGCCAGCAGCCCGGGACCAGACGCTTTCTTT. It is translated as CASSPGPDAFF.

CDR3 protein: CASSWTGRYEQYF. CDR3 nucleotide sequence: TGTGCCAGCAGTTGGACAGGGCGGTACGAGCAGTACTTC. J is TRBJ2-7 and V is TRBV27, with TRBD1 identical over 8 bases. V shed 4 bases and J 4 bases; nucleotides not matched to a gene: 3. CDR1 is MNHEY and CDR2 is SMNVEV in the germline V gene (reference sequence). This CDR3 is 13 amino acids long.

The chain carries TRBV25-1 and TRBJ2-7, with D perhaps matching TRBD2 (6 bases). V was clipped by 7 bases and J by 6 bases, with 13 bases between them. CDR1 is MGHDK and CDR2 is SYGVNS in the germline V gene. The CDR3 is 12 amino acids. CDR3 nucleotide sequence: TGTGCCAGCACCGGGAGCTCCGTCGAGCAGTACTTC. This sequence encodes CASTGSSVEQYF.

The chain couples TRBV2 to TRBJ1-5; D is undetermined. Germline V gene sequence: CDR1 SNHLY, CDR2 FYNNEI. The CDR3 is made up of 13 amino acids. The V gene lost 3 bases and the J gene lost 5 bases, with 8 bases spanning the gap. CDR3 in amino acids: CASSDYGDQPQHF. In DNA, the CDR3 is TGTGCCAGCAGTGATTACGGGGATCAGCCCCAGCATTTT.

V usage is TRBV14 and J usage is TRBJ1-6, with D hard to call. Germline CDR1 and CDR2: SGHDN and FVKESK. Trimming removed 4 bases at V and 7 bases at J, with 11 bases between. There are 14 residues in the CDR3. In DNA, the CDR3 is TGTGCCAGCAGCCGCCGAGGTGAAAATTCACCCCTCCACTTT. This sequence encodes CASSRRGENSPLHF.

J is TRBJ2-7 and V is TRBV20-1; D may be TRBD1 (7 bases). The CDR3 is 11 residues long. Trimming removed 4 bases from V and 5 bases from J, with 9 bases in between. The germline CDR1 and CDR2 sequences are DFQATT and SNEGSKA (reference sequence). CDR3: CSATRGDEQYF. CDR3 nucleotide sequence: TGCAGTGCTACCAGGGGGGACGAGCAGTACTTC.

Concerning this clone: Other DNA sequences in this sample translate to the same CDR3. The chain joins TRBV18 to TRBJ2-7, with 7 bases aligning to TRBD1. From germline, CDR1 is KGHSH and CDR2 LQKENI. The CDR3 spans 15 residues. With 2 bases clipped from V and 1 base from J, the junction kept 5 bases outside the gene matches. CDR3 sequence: CASSPSGGGSYEQYF. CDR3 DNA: TGTGCCAGCTCACCATCAGGGGGTGGTTCCTACGAGCAGTACTTC. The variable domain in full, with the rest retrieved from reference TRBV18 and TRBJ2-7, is NAGVMQNPRHLVRRRGQEARLRCSPMKGHSHVYWYRQLPEEGLKFMVYLQKENIIDESGMPKERFSAEFPKEGPSILRIQQVVRGDSAAYFCASSPSGGGSYEQYFGPGTRLTVT.

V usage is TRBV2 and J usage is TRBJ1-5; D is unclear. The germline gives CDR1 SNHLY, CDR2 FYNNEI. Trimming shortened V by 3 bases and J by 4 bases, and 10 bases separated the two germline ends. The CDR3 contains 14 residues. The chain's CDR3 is CASSDKNGNQPQHF. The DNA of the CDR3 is TGTGCCAGCAGTGATAAAAATGGTAATCAGCCCCAGCATTTT.

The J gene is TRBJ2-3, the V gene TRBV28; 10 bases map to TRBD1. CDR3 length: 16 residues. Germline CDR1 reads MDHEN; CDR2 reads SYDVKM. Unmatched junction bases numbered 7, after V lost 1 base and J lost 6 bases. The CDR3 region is CASSLSSTGGLDTQYF. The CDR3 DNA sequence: TGTGCCAGCAGTTTATCCTCGACAGGGGGCTTGGATACGCAGTATTTT.